This T cell receptor (beta chain) was sequenced in a study of cytomegalovirus exposure and HLA in healthy donors. Sequencing used immunoSEQ multiplex PCR; TCRdb keeps in-frame clones, though not all of them. The table records 150,000 to 200,000 clones, about 81% of them present only once. Germline V gives CDR1 KGHSH, CDR2 LQKENI. The CDR3 is made up of 15 amino acids. Trimming took off 2 bases at V and 6 bases at J, with 17 bases between the two ends. This receptor was taken from a woman younger than 45 in good health and CMV-seronegative. The chain couples TRBV18 to TRBJ2-7; D unclear. The source material was PBMCs. CDR3 sequence (DNA): TGTGCCAGCTCACCAAGCCCAAAAGAGGTAGCCGAGCAGTACTTC. It encodes CASSPSPKEVAEQYF. The complete variable domain, with remaining parts taken from reference TRBV18 and TRBJ2-7, reads NAGVMQNPRHLVRRRGQEARLRCSPMKGHSHVYWYRQLPEEGLKFMVYLQKENIIDESGMPKERFSAEFPKEGPSILRIQQVVRGDSAAYFCASSPSPKEVAEQYFGPGTRLTVT.